This T cell receptor (beta chain) appears in the sequencing data of a study of long-term antiretroviral therapy in people with HIV. As concerns this clone: Its antigen is not known.

Runs used v3.0 of the immunoSEQ assay and were done at survey level. Sequencing of each sample targeted about 35,000-55,000 T-cell genomes. Here immunoSEQ multiplex PCR was the method, and the copy in TCRdb shows in-frame clones only, minus some. This sample carries tens of thousands of clones, 81% of them seen once, and the ten largest clones take 7.2%. Study-wide findings and caveats: Information pertaining to ART adherence, viral resistance or therapeutic modifications was not obtained. Dating from the mid-2000s to the late 2010s, the blood was possibly obtained under older ART regimens.

Trimming removed 1 base at V and 6 bases at J, with 12 bases between. CDR3 length equals 15 residues. Germline V gene data show CDR1 as LGHNA and CDR2 as YSLEER. The chain combines TRBV4-3 with TRBJ2-2; no firm D call. The sample consisted of unsorted PBMCs, taken 1.5 years after starting antiretroviral therapy. This receptor was identified in a man aged 25-45 years with HIV. The DNA of the CDR3 is TGCGCCAGCAGCCAAGTCACATCAGGCGCCGGGGAGCTGTTTTTT. This encodes CASSQVTSGAGELFF.